This entry lists 3 T cell receptor beta chains sequenced from one sample in a study of blood T cell repertoires in COVID-19. The assay was immunoSEQ multiplex PCR, and TCRdb's table has in-frame clones only and misses some. Seen here are over 350,000 clones, roughly 89% observed once, and the top ten hold around 4.5%. The specimen sequenced was peripheral blood. The receptors derive from a woman aged 30 to 39 with acute or convalescent COVID-19.

The gene calls are TRBV9 and TRBJ2-2, with a tentative D call TRBD2 (5 bases). Germline loops: CDR1 SGDLS, CDR2 YYNGEE. This CDR3 region has 15 residues. Trimming removed 3 bases from V and 1 base from J, with 10 bases in between. This CDR3 is CASSGDGMNTGELFF. The CDR3 bases are TGTGCCAGCAGCGGTGACGGGATGAACACCGGGGAGCTGTTTTTT.

This clone showed up just once. The V and J genes are TRBV11-2 and TRBJ2-7; TRBD2 matches 11 bases. After removal of 5 bases from V and 2 bases from J, the junction contained 5 bases not matched to a gene. Germline V CDR1 and CDR2: SGHAT, FQNNGV. The CDR3 sequence is 15 residues long. The CDR3 DNA follows: TGTGCCAGCAGCCAGACTAGCGGGGTAACCTACGAGCAGTACTTC. It encodes CASSQTSGVTYEQYF.

The chain is built from TRBV15 and TRBJ2-1, with TRBD2 identical over 11 bases. The CDR3 runs to 17 residues. CDR1 is LNHNV and CDR2 is YYDKDF in the germline V gene (reference sequence). The V and J ends lost 3 bases and 0 bases, in that order; junction bases with no gene match: 4. The CDR3: CATSRGTSGSSYNEQFF. The CDR3 region has the DNA TGTGCCACCAGCAGGGGGACTAGCGGTAGCTCCTACAATGAGCAGTTCTTC. The full variable domain, rest sourced from reference TRBV15 and TRBJ2-1, is DAMVIQNPRYQVTQFGKPVTLSCSQTLNHNVMYWYQQKSSQAPKLLFHYYDKDFNNEADTPDNFQSRRPNTSFCFLDIRSPGLGDTAMYLCATSRGTSGSSYNEQFFGPGTRLTVL.